This T cell receptor (beta chain) came from a study of OX40 agonist ivuxolimab in advanced cancers. TCRdb keeps only in-frame clones here, not all; method: immunoSEQ multiplex PCR. Of just over 50,000 clones listed, about 88% are singletons. Notes on this clone: Its specificity is unknown.

Study observations and caveats: Compared with CD4+, CD8+ T cells on average had more expanded clones.

Germline CDR1 SEHNR, CDR2 FQNEAQ (reference sequence). The germline V and J ends were trimmed by 1 base and 2 bases, with 12 bases remaining between them. The CDR3 covers 15 residues. This receptor was obtained from an adult with an advanced solid tumor such as melanoma, head and neck, liver or kidney cancer. This rearrangement joins TRBV7-9 to TRBJ2-7; TRBD2 is a possible D gene (6 bases). The sample in question was CD4+ or CD8+ T cells sorted from blood, obtained in a trial of the OX40 agonist ivuxolimab. The CDR3 reads CASSLGGGAAYEQYF. CDR3 nucleotide sequence: TGTGCCAGCAGCTTAGGTGGAGGGGCCGCCTACGAGCAGTACTTC. Combining the CDR3 with reference TRBV7-9 and TRBJ2-7 gives the whole variable domain DTGVSQNPRHKITKRGQNVTFRCDPISEHNRLYWYRQTLGQGPEFLTYFQNEAQLEKSRLLSDRFSAERPKGSFSTLEIQRTEQGDSAMYLCASSLGGGAAYEQYFGPGTRLTVT.